These T cell receptor beta chains were read from a single sample in a study of T cell responses to AZD1222 COVID-19 vaccine. The method was immunoSEQ multiplex PCR; TCRdb's version includes in-frame clones alone and lacks a portion of them. The table records some 140,000 clones, around nine tenths of them present only once. The sequencing here drew on peripheral blood, taken on day 0 of AZD1222 vaccination. These receptors were collected from an adult in good health. CDR3s include the opening cysteine and the closing phenylalanine or tryptophan. D genes are given only for firm matches. A clone size is listed for some rows: how often the clone was seen (once, few, many), or a class if it is expanded.

v_call,clone_size,j_call,d_call,cdr3_aa,cdr3_nt
TRBV7-2,NA,TRBJ1-5,TRBD1,CASSPGGTAAQPQHF,TGTGCCAGCAGCCCAGGAGGGACAGCGGCGCAGCCCCAGCATTTT
TRBV4-2,NA,TRBJ2-7,TRBD2,CASSQKLAGEQYF,TGTGCCAGCAGCCAGAAACTAGCGGGAGAACAGTACTTC
TRBV27,once,TRBJ2-7,NA,CASSPYRGQGGGYEQYF,TGTGCCAGCAGTCCCTACCGTGGGCAGGGTGGGGGCTACGAGCAGTACTTC
TRBV30,NA,TRBJ1-5,NA,CAWSVRGGGEPQHF,TGTGCCTGGAGTGTACGGGGGGGCGGTGAGCCCCAGCATTTT
TRBV5-4,NA,TRBJ2-1,NA,CASSGQKDPSNEQFF,TGTGCCAGCAGCGGACAAAAGGACCCTAGTAATGAGCAGTTCTTC
TRBV28,few,TRBJ1-2,NA,CASSSLRVGGYTF,TGTGCCAGCAGTTCACTTAGAGTGGGAGGCTACACCTTC
TRBV27,NA,TRBJ1-6,NA,CASSLGRSRNSPLHF,TGTGCCAGCAGTTTGGGGCGGTCCCGAAATTCACCCCTCCACTTT
TRBV4-3,NA,TRBJ2-2,TRBD1,CASSPGTGQGAFGELFF,TGCGCCAGCAGCCCCGGGACGGGACAGGGGGCTTTCGGGGAGCTGTTTTTT
TRBV18,NA,TRBJ2-1,NA,CASSETGPGQFF,TGTGCCAGCTCAGAGACAGGCCCCGGGCAGTTCTTC
TRBV11-3,NA,TRBJ2-5,TRBD2,CASSFPPGLAGQETQYF,TGTGCCAGCAGCTTCCCCCCTGGGCTAGCGGGACAAGAGACCCAGTACTTC
TRBV9,NA,TRBJ1-3,NA,CASSVTSGKGNTIYF,TGTGCCAGCAGCGTTACGTCTGGGAAAGGAAACACCATATATTTT
TRBV7-2,NA,TRBJ1-3,NA,CASSSRGREGNTIYF,TGTGCCAGCAGCTCTAGAGGGCGTGAGGGGAACACCATATATTTT
TRBV9,NA,TRBJ2-7,NA,CASSVAVNYEQYF,TGTGCCAGCAGCGTAGCAGTCAACTACGAGCAGTACTTC
TRBV7-9,NA,TRBJ1-1,NA,CASSPPRSIEAFF,TGTGCCAGCAGCCCCCCTAGGTCAATTGAAGCTTTCTTT